The present TCR beta chain was sequenced within a study of CD8 T cells in Susac syndrome. This CDR3 has 13 residues. Germline CDR1 is SQVTM and CDR2 is ANQGSEA. The ends were cut back, 6 bases at V and 5 bases at J, with 14 bases in the middle. FACS enriched CD8+ TEMRA cells, while bulk CD8+ and CD4+ were negatively isolated. An input of roughly 0.45 to 1 ug of RNA was subjected to reverse transcription using random hexamers. It was immunoSEQ multiplex PCR that amplified TCR beta CDR3 across 54 Vbeta and 13 Jbeta. MiXCR, run by TCRdb on the immunoSEQ multiplex PCR reads, gives a single entry per CDR3 protein. The sample carries approximately 160,000 distinct CDR3 sequences, 94% recorded once.

What was sequenced was CD4+ T cells from PBMCs. This clonotype originated in a human donor with multiple sclerosis. The chain combines TRBV29-1 with TRBJ2-1; D could derive from TRBD1 or TRBD2 (5 bases each). CDR3: CSVGVSAHNEQFF. CDR3 nucleotide sequence: TGCAGCGTAGGGGTTAGCGCCCACAATGAGCAGTTCTTC.